The entry that follows covers one TCR beta chain sequence. Its antigen is unknown. One base away there is no much larger clone; base qualities are not given. The sample originates from a study of shared clonotypes between healthy human individuals (TCRdb year 2020). Concerning the study at large: The cohort comprised a couple of women and a few men aged 18 to 49 years. To increase sequencing depth and limit assay-specific biases, TCR repertoire library preparation and sequencing were carried out by different laboratories using diverse techniques. Leukapheresis yielded between about 0.94 and 8.9 billion PBMCs per donor. To estimate repertoire size and how much clonotypes are shared between individuals, the study performed deep sequencing of blood TCR repertoires from a handful of healthy adults. Per donor, three plates each were used for CD4 naive and CD4 memory, two for CD8 naive, and one for CD8 memory.

CD8 naive samples were CD45RO-negative cells positively selected for CCR7, giving a CD45RA+CCR7+ population that excluded TemRA cells. Donors were healthy HIV-negative adults with no recently reported acute infections or vaccinations. Only Caucasian adults living in Nashville, Tennessee, USA were represented among the donors. Blood was obtained by leukapheresis, after which PBMCs were separated by Ficoll-Histopaque density gradient centrifugation and cryopreserved in liquid nitrogen vapor phase. Analytical flow cytometry was used to check the purity and quantity of each magnetically sorted T cell population. From each sorted fraction, genomic DNA was isolated and quantified by UV absorbance on a Nanodrop 2000c. The CDR3 holds 12 amino acids from the cysteine to the phenylalanine. Only the CDR3 DNA is retained, 36 bases long and in frame from the first base. The germline V gene (reference sequence) yields PRHDT for CDR1 and FYEKMQ for CDR2. V and J are truncated by 9 bases and 6 bases respectively, leaving an intervening sequence of 14 bases.

Using the deep immunoSEQ assay, TCR CDR3 regions were amplified from genomic DNA by multiplex PCR. For each cell subset, the extracted genomic DNA was distributed evenly across all wells of several immunoSEQ 96-well plates, and each plate served as one replicate. Each replicate PCR for sorted subsets received approximately 200 ng genomic DNA, equal to some 32,000 T cell genomes. The purified libraries were quantified using a Qubit 3.0 fluorometer, sized with a Bioanalyzer 2100, and then quantified again using the KAPA Library Quantification kit. Every immunoSEQ 96-well plate was sequenced on a dedicated single-read 150-cycle Illumina NextSeq 550 flow cell. Concerning the study's data processing: Because the immunoSEQ output included only junctional sequences and no quality scores, the filtering could not be the same as the filtering used for full-length reads. Sequences were annotated with PyIR, a Python wrapper for IgBLAST v1.9, and V/J genes and CDR3 were assigned using IMGT germline references. Reads were removed for weak V/J assignments (E-value above 1e-6), missing CDR3, stop codons, out-of-frame junctions, or ambiguous translated residues. A V3J clonotype was defined by an identical inferred V gene, J gene, and CDR3 amino acid sequence. To compute the percentage overlap between repertoires, the number of shared unique clonotypes was divided by the size of the smaller repertoire. RTK rarefaction, the Chao1 estimator, and Recon v2.1 estimates of unobserved clonotypes were used to assess repertoire richness. Generation probabilities for all TCRbeta clonotypes obtained by the gDNA method from a handful of donors were computed using OLGA. TCRdb provides this immuneACCESS table in a form limited to in-frame rearrangements. Some clones are lacking; in checked studies, under half of them reflect an unresolved V gene, and why the rest are absent is not known. V and J calls and clone size are given by that table; D and trimming were obtained from the DNA. In all, the sample holds 2 million or so clones, and approximately 94% of those were seen once. The ten largest clones add up to approximately 1.2% of the sample.

Study-wide conclusions, independent of this receptor: Pairwise subsampling indicated that sequencing depth was expected to affect the degree of clonotype sharing among donors. Sampling was restricted to blood, and TCR repertoires in tissue are likely to differ from TCR repertoires in blood. The small number of donors limited the genetic and exposure-history diversity represented. Compared with non-shared clonotypes, clonotypes shared by all four sorted-subset donors had higher generation probabilities. Larger estimated clonotype richness was generally found for naive subsets than for memory subsets. When a few donors were compared, the shared fraction of clonotypes was roughly 5% for naive CD4, approximately 3.3% for naive CD8, 2% to 2.5% for memory CD4, and 0.35% to 0.4% for memory CD8. Incomplete sequencing was indicated by rarefaction of sorted-subset datasets, despite the large sequencing depth.

The sequence links TRBV13 to TRBJ1-1, with the D gene too uncertain to name. The specimen was naive CD8+ T cells sorted from blood. In light of the paper, this sample's cell subset or site label describes: CD45RA+CCR7+. The TCR originated in a man aged 18-30 years in good health. The nucleotides read TGTGCCAGTCTTTTCAGTGGGGCTGAAGCTTTCTTT. It translates to CASLFSGAEAFF.